This TCR beta chain was sequenced in a study of OX40 agonist ivuxolimab in advanced cancers. For the study at large: The drug used for patients, ivuxolimab, was an agonistic anti-OX40 (CD134) antibody.

Broader study findings: Antigen targets of the expanded peripheral T cells went undetermined.

For this clone: Its specificity is unknown.

Libraries were prepared by immunoSEQ multiplex PCR; TCRdb keeps only in-frame clonotypes and omits some of them. The top ten clones hold approximately 8% of a sample with 65,000 to 90,000 clones, around 90% of them seen once. The V gene's germline CDR1 is LNHDA and CDR2 SQIVND (reference sequence). CDR3 length equals 14 residues. Deletions cut 3 bases from V and 6 bases from J, with 14 bases between. The input for sequencing was CD4+ or CD8+ T cells sorted from blood, taken in a trial of the OX40 agonist ivuxolimab. The rearrangement uses TRBV19 and TRBJ1-1; D uncertain. This clonotype was obtained from an adult with an advanced solid tumor such as melanoma, head and neck, liver or kidney cancer. CDR3 sequence: CASSMVAVRPEAFF. CDR3 in DNA: TGTGCCAGTAGTATGGTTGCGGTCAGGCCTGAAGCTTTCTTT.